One and the same sample provided the 24 T cell receptor beta chains below, sequenced in a study of blood T cell repertoires in COVID-19 (dated by TCRdb to about 2020). The method behind the library was the immunoSEQ multiplex PCR assay. Not all clones reach the TCRdb copy of this immuneACCESS table, which keeps in-frame sequences only. Checked studies attribute under half of the gap to unresolved V genes and leave the rest unexplained. Present in this sample are more than 300,000 clones, around 90% of which were seen just once. Of the sample, 1% falls within the top ten clones. The sequenced material came from peripheral blood. These receptors were obtained from a woman in her forties with COVID-19, enrolled during active disease.

The chain uses TRBV12-5 and TRBJ1-2; D gene ambiguous. Germline V gene data show CDR1 as LGHNT and CDR2 as FRNRAP. This CDR3 has 16 residues. The ends were cut back, 0 bases at V and 0 bases at J, with 11 bases in the middle. The CDR3 sequence is CASGLVIGAANYGYTF. The CDR3 DNA is TGTGCTAGTGGTTTGGTAATCGGAGCAGCTAACTATGGCTACACCTTC. The full variable domain, its missing parts supplied by reference TRBV12-5 and TRBJ1-2, is DARVTQTPRHKVTEMGQEVTMRCQPILGHNTVFWYRQTMMQGLELLAYFRNRAPLDDSGMPKDRFSAEMPDATLATLKIQPSEPRDSAVYFCASGLVIGAANYGYTFGSGTRLTVV.

This clone was seen a single time. The V call is TRBV28, the J call TRBJ2-7, with 12 bases fitting TRBD2. The CDR3 is 14 residues long. CDR1 is MDHEN and CDR2 is SYDVKM in the germline V gene. Unmatched junction bases numbered 5, after V lost 6 bases and J lost 5 bases. The CDR3 loop is CASSLLAGGHEQYF. CDR3 DNA: TGTGCCAGCAGCCTACTAGCGGGAGGCCACGAGCAGTACTTC.

The chain is built from TRBV27 and TRBJ2-2; possible D gene TRBD1, 6 bases. The V gene's germline CDR1 is MNHEY and CDR2 SMNVEV (reference sequence). The CDR3 covers 14 residues. Trimming removed 8 bases at V and 1 base at J, with 11 bases between. The CDR3, as DNA: TGTGCCAGCGCCGGGACATGGAACACCGGGGAGCTGTTTTTT. Translated: CASAGTWNTGELFF.

V gene TRBV27 combines with J gene TRBJ2-1; D is perhaps TRBD1 (6 bases). The CDR3 runs to 13 residues. Germline V gene sequence: CDR1 MNHEY, CDR2 SMNVEV (reference sequence). Trimming stripped 4 bases from V and 7 bases from J, with 11 bases between. The CDR3 region has the DNA TGTGCCAGCAGTTCACAGGGAGCAAATGAGCAGTTCTTC. Translated: CASSSQGANEQFF.

Of note for this clone: The identical CDR3 is also encoded by other nucleotide sequences in the sample. V usage is TRBV18 and J usage is TRBJ1-1, with D hard to call. V was cut by 0 bases and J by 4 bases, with 6 bases left in between. Germline V CDR1 and CDR2: KGHSH, LQKENI. The CDR3 sequence is 13 residues long. The DNA of the CDR3 is TGTGCCAGCTCACCACCGGGGAGCACTGAAGCTTTCTTT. Protein: CASSPPGSTEAFF.

A few counts support this clone. The chain joins TRBV25-1 to TRBJ2-7, with 10 bases identical to TRBD1. Trimming at V came to 4 bases and at J to 2 bases, leaving 5 bases not matched to a gene. This CDR3 spans 15 amino acids. The V gene's germline CDR1 is MGHDK and CDR2 SYGVNS. CDR3 protein: CASSAGTGETYEQYF. The CDR3 DNA reads TGTGCCAGCAGTGCTGGGACAGGGGAGACCTACGAGCAGTACTTC.

The V and J genes are TRBV7-6 and TRBJ2-7; the D gene is possibly TRBD2 (6 bases). Germline lookup yields CDR1 SGHVS and CDR2 FNYEAQ. V lost 4 bases and J lost 0, with 16 bases in between. The length of the CDR3 is 16 residues. CDR3 region: CASSSAGGASSYEQYF. The DNA of the CDR3 is TGTGCCAGCAGCTCCGCCGGAGGGGCCTCCTCCTACGAGCAGTACTTC.

The J gene is TRBJ2-7, the V gene TRBV18; weak D call: TRBD2 (5 bases). The V end lost 2 bases, the J end lost 0 bases, and 8 bases lay between the germline ends. CDR1 and CDR2 (germline): KGHSH, LQKENI. This CDR3 region has 14 residues. The CDR3 reads CASSPTGNSYEQYF. DNA of the CDR3: TGTGCCAGCTCACCAACGGGGAACTCCTACGAGCAGTACTTC.

The chain carries TRBV15 and TRBJ1-2; possibly TRBD1 for D (6 bases). Trimming took off 4 bases at V and 1 base at J, with 16 bases between the two ends. Germline CDR1 LNHNV, CDR2 YYDKDF (reference sequence). The CDR3 has 16 residues. The DNA of the CDR3 is TGTGCCACCAGCAATATGCCAGGGGACAATAACTATGGCTACACCTTC. Its translation is CATSNMPGDNNYGYTF.

The V and J genes are TRBV5-1 and TRBJ2-2, with 12 bases fitting TRBD1. V trimming: 1 base; J trimming: 3 bases; junction bases outside the gene matches: 10. The CDR3 covers 19 residues. Germline V gene sequence: CDR1 SGHRS, CDR2 YFSETQ. Here the CDR3 reads CASSLLHPGQGADTGELFF. In nucleotides, the CDR3 is TGCGCCAGCAGCTTGCTACATCCGGGACAGGGGGCTGACACCGGGGAGCTGTTTTTT.

V usage is TRBV7-2 and J usage is TRBJ2-3; D is possibly TRBD1 (6 bases). Germline loops: CDR1 SGHTA, CDR2 FQGNSA. The ends were cut back, 4 bases at V and 0 bases at J, with 11 bases in the middle. The CDR3 covers 15 residues. Here the CDR3 reads CASSYRVSSTDTQYF. Written as DNA, the CDR3 is TGTGCCAGCAGCTACAGGGTTTCAAGCACAGATACGCAGTATTTT.

This clone was recorded only once. This chain connects TRBV27 to TRBJ1-1; no definite D call. The V and J ends lost 6 bases and 5 bases respectively, with 19 bases between them. Germline loops: CDR1 MNHEY, CDR2 SMNVEV (reference sequence). This CDR3 comprises 15 residues. This chain's CDR3 is CASRKPGGMDTEAFF. Written as DNA, the CDR3 is TGTGCCAGCAGAAAACCGGGAGGCATGGATACTGAAGCTTTCTTT.

The J gene is TRBJ2-4, the V gene TRBV28, with D possibly being TRBD2 (5 bases). The CDR3 is 15 residues long. Germline CDR1 is MDHEN and CDR2 is SYDVKM. V lost 5 bases to trimming and J lost 6 bases, with 17 bases between them. The CDR3 DNA reads as TGTGCCAGCAGTCTTTCGGACGGCGGAGGAAACATTCAGTACTTC. This encodes CASSLSDGGGNIQYF.

The V call is TRBV30, the J call TRBJ1-5, with TRBD1 matching over 7 bases. The CDR3 sequence is 15 residues long. After removal of 0 bases from V and 3 bases from J, the junction contained 5 bases not matched to a gene. Germline values: CDR1 GTSNPN, CDR2 SVGIG (reference sequence). The CDR3 DNA is TGTGCCTGGAGTGTAGGGACAGATTACAATCAGCCCCAGCATTTT. Amino acids: CAWSVGTDYNQPQHF.

This chain uses TRBV7-3 with TRBJ2-1; 14 nucleotides agree with TRBD2. Trimming at V came to 6 bases and at J to 1 base, leaving 2 bases not matched to a gene. Per the germline V gene, CDR1 is SGHTA and CDR2 is FQGTGA. The CDR3 loop spans 16 amino acids. The CDR3 nucleotides read TGTGCCAGCAGTCGGACTAGCGGGAGGTCCTACAATGAGCAGTTCTTC. It encodes CASSRTSGRSYNEQFF.

The chain uses TRBV6-2 or TRBV6-3 and TRBJ1-2; 11 bases are a match to TRBD1. From germline, CDR1 is MNHEY and CDR2 SVGEGT. This CDR3 is built from 15 residues. The V gene end was trimmed by 2 bases and the J gene end by 7 bases; junction bases not matched to a gene: 6. CDR3: CASSYRTGGLSGYTF. CDR3 bases: TGTGCCAGCAGTTACCGGACAGGGGGCCTTTCTGGCTACACCTTC.

This rearrangement joins TRBV6-6 to TRBJ1-6; tentative D call: TRBD1 (5 bases). V was pared by 6 bases and J by 7 bases, with 16 bases between. This CDR3 has 15 residues. Germline-derived CDR1 and CDR2 are MNHNY and SVGAGI (reference sequence). For the CDR3, the DNA is TGTGCCAGCAGGCTCCCGGCGGGGGGAAATTCACCCCTCCACTTT. Protein sequence: CASRLPAGGNSPLHF.

The chain joins TRBV6-6 to TRBJ1-2, with TRBD1 matching over 7 bases. CDR3 length: 15 amino acids. V dropped 2 bases and J dropped 5; count of bases not matched to a gene: 8. Germline CDR1 is MNHNY and CDR2 is SVGAGI (reference sequence). The CDR3 region has the DNA TGTGCCAGCAGTTACAACAACATACAGGGGTATGGCTACACCTTC. Its protein product is CASSYNNIQGYGYTF.

This clone was seen a few times. The J gene is TRBJ1-1, the V gene TRBV18, with 7 bases lining up with TRBD1. Germline V lookup: CDR1 KGHSH, CDR2 LQKENI. Germline trimming cut 0 bases from V and 2 bases from J; bases unmatched to any gene: 6. This CDR3 contains 16 residues. CDR3 in amino acids: CASSPPSGQINTEAFF. CDR3 nucleotides: TGTGCCAGCTCACCACCGTCGGGACAGATCAACACTGAAGCTTTCTTT.

The chain joins TRBV5-1 to TRBJ1-1; unclear D gene. CDR3 size: 15 residues. V was cut by 3 bases and J by 1 base, with 13 bases left in between. The germline gives CDR1 SGHRS, CDR2 YFSETQ. CDR3 sequence: CASSSDGRQNTEAFF. The CDR3 coding sequence is TGCGCCAGCAGCTCCGACGGGAGACAGAACACTGAAGCTTTCTTT.

About this clone itself: Other DNA variants within this sample encode the same CDR3. J is TRBJ2-1 and V is TRBV9, with a possible D match to TRBD1 (6 bases). Germline CDR1 and CDR2: SGDLS and YYNGEE. Trimming stripped 1 base from V and 1 base from J, with 6 bases between. This CDR3 is built from 14 residues. The CDR3 sequence is CASSVTGSYNEQFF. The CDR3 coding sequence is TGTGCCAGCAGCGTAACAGGGTCCTACAATGAGCAGTTCTTC.

V usage is TRBV28 and J usage is TRBJ1-2, with TRBD1 matching 7 bases. This CDR3 has 15 amino acids. The V segment lost 5 bases and the J segment 7 bases; nucleotides outside the gene matches: 13. Germline V gene data show CDR1 as MDHEN and CDR2 as SYDVKM. The CDR3 reads CASSPGTGVRFGYTF. CDR3 DNA sequence: TGTGCCAGCAGTCCTGGTACAGGGGTCCGTTTTGGCTACACCTTC.

The genes are TRBV11-2 and TRBJ1-2; 8 positions agree with TRBD1. Germline V lookup: CDR1 SGHAT, CDR2 FQNNGV. V was clipped by 4 bases and J by 0 bases; unmatched bases: 10. This CDR3 contains 17 residues. This chain's CDR3 is CASSSYPGQEPNYGYTF. For the CDR3, the DNA is TGTGCCAGCAGCTCTTACCCGGGACAGGAACCTAACTATGGCTACACCTTC. Combining the CDR3 with reference TRBV11-2 and TRBJ1-2 gives the whole variable domain EAGVAQSPRYKIIEKRQSVAFWCNPISGHATLYWYQQILGQGPKLLIQFQNNGVVDDSQLPKDRFSAERLKGVDSTLKIQPAKLEDSAVYLCASSSYPGQEPNYGYTFGSGTRLTVV.

This sequence joins TRBV7-2 and TRBJ1-5; 7 nucleotides line up with TRBD1. The length of the CDR3 is 13 residues. V shed 3 bases and J 5 bases; nucleotides not matched to a gene: 1. The V gene's germline CDR1 is SGHTA and CDR2 FQGNSA. The chain's CDR3 is CASSFDRDQPQHF. The CDR3 DNA follows: TGTGCCAGCAGCTTCGACAGGGATCAGCCCCAGCATTTT. The full variable domain, with the rest looked up from reference TRBV7-2 and TRBJ1-5, is GAGVSQSPSNKVTEKGKDVELRCDPISGHTALYWYRQSLGQGLEFLIYFQGNSAPDKSGLPSDRFSAERTGGSVSTLTIQRTQQEDSAVYLCASSFDRDQPQHFGDGTRLSIL.